The clone carrying this TCR beta chain was picked up many times. The data are from a study of neurological immune-mediated disorders. Between the trimmed V and J ends, which lost 8 bases and 1 base, there was a span of 11 bases. This CDR3 has 13 residues. From germline, CDR1 is ENHRY and CDR2 SYGVKD. TCRdb reanalysed the 5' RACE reads using MiXCR and keeps one entry per CDR3 protein. The sample lists tens of thousands of distinct CDR3 sequences, less than 9% occurring once. The gene calls are TRBV10-3 and TRBJ2-5; D gene uncertain. The source of this sequence is a man in his forties or fifties in good health. The specimen was CD4+ T cells from blood. CDR3 sequence: CAIGSQGQETQYF. CDR3 nucleotides: TGTGCCATCGGATCCCAAGGCCAAGAGACCCAGTACTTC.